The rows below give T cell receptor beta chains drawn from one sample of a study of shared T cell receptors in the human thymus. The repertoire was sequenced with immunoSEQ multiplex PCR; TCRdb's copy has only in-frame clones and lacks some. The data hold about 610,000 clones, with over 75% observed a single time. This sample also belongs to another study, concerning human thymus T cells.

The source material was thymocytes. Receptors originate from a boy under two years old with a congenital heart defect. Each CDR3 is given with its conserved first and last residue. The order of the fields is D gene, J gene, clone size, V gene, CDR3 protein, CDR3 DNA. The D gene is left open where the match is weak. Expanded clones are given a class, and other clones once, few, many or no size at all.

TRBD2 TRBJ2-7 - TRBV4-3 CASSQQLGGEPHRYEQYF TGCGCCAGCAGCCAACAACTGGGGGGGGAACCCCACCGCTACGAGCAGTACTTC
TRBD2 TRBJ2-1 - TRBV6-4 CASSDYGRADNEQFF TGTGCCAGCAGTGACTATGGGAGGGCCGACAATGAGCAGTTCTTC
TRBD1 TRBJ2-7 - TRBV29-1 CSKRDRQGCYEQYF TGCAGCAAGAGAGATAGACAGGGGTGCTACGAGCAGTACTTC
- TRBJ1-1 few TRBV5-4 CASSLGGNTEAFF TGTGCCAGCAGCTTGGGCGGGAACACTGAAGCTTTCTTT
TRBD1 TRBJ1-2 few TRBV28 CASSTRTGGGYTF TGTGCCAGCAGTACCAGGACAGGGGGGGGCTACACCTTC
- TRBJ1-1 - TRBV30 CAWSHGTPIVYTEAFF TGTGCCTGGAGTCATGGGACTCCCATAGTGTACACTGAAGCTTTCTTT
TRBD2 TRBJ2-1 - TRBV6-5 CASSPTSGVYDEQFF TGTGCCAGCAGTCCAACTAGCGGGGTCTACGATGAGCAGTTCTTC
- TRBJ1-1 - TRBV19 CASNRELNTEAFF TGTGCCAGCAACAGGGAGCTGAACACTGAAGCTTTCTTT
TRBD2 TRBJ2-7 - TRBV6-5 CASSPGLAGSYEQYF TGTGCCAGCAGTCCCGGACTAGCGGGCTCCTACGAGCAGTACTTC
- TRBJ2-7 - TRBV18 CASSPGPGEQYF TGTGCCAGCTCACCAGGCCCAGGCGAGCAGTACTTC
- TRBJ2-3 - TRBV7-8 CASSLFAGSPDTQYF TGTGCCAGCAGCTTGTTTGCAGGAAGTCCAGATACGCAGTATTTT
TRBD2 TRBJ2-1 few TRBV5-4 CASSFNTSANEQFF TGTGCCAGCAGCTTCAATACTAGCGCCAATGAGCAGTTCTTC
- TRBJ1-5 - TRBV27 CASSPLFHQPQHF TGTGCCAGCAGCCCGTTGTTCCATCAGCCCCAGCATTTT
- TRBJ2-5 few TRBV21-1 CASSKRDSPPAWQYF TGTGCCAGCAGCAAAAGGGACAGTCCTCCTGCCTGGCAGTACTTC
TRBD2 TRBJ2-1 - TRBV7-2 CASSLAGGINNEQFF TGTGCCAGCAGCTTAGCGGGAGGGATTAACAATGAGCAGTTCTTC
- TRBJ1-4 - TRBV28 CASSLEGTNEKLFF TGTGCCAGCAGTTTGGAGGGGACTAATGAAAAACTGTTTTTT
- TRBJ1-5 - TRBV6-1 CASSERSGVSNQPQHF TGTGCCAGCAGTGAACGGTCAGGGGTAAGCAATCAGCCCCAGCATTTT
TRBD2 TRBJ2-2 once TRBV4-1 CASSHGLAGNTGELFF TGCGCCAGCAGCCACGGACTAGCGGGTAACACCGGGGAGCTGTTTTTT
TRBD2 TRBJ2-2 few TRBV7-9 CASSPKREGSNTGELFF TGTGCCAGCAGCCCCAAGCGGGAGGGATCGAACACCGGGGAGCTGTTTTTT
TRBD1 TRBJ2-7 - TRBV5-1 CASRAGQGDYEQYF TGCGCCAGCAGGGCAGGACAGGGGGACTACGAGCAGTACTTC
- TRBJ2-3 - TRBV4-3 CASSQSTSSYTDTQYF TGCGCCAGCAGCCAAAGTACTAGTTCTTACACAGATACGCAGTATTTT
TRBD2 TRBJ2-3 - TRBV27 CASSLKLAETDTQYF TGTGCCAGCAGTTTAAAACTAGCGGAGACAGATACGCAGTATTTT
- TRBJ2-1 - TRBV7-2 CASSLGAGANEQFF TGTGCCAGCAGCTTAGGGGCAGGGGCCAATGAGCAGTTCTTC
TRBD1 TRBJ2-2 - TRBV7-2 CASSPDRVRNTGELFF TGTGCCAGCAGCCCGGACAGGGTACGGAACACCGGGGAGCTGTTTTTT
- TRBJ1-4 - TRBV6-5 CASSYSTGANEKLFF TGTGCCAGCAGTTACTCGACGGGGGCTAATGAAAAACTGTTTTTT
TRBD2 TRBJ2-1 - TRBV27 CASIGLAGDNEQFF TGTGCCAGCATCGGACTAGCGGGGGACAATGAGCAGTTCTTC
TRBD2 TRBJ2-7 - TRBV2 CASSERGGLAVYEQYF TGTGCCAGCAGTGAAAGGGGGGGACTAGCAGTCTACGAGCAGTACTTC
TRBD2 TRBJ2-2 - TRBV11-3 CASSLDRSASGRDGELFF TGTGCCAGCAGCTTAGATCGGTCGGCTAGCGGGAGGGACGGGGAGCTGTTTTTT
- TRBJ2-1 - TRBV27 CASSFGVSYNEQFF TGTGCCAGCAGTTTCGGGGTATCCTACAATGAGCAGTTCTTC
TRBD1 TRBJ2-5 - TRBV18 CASSPTGQKGQETQYF TGTGCCAGCTCACCTACGGGACAGAAGGGTCAAGAGACCCAGTACTTC